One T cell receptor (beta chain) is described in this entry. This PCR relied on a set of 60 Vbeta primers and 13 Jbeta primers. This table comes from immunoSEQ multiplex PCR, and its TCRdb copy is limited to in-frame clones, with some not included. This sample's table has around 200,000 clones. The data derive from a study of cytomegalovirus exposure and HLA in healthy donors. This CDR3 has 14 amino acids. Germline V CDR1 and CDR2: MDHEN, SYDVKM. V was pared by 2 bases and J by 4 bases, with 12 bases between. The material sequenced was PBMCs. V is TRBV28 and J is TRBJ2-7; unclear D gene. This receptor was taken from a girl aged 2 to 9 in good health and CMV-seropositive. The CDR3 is CASSLARLSYEQYF. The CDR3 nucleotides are TGTGCCAGCAGTTTAGCCCGACTTTCTTACGAGCAGTACTTC.